Listed below are T cell receptor beta chains from one sample, sequenced in a study of T cell changes during pregnancy in multiple sclerosis. Assay used: immunoSEQ multiplex PCR; TCRdb lists only in-frame clones, some missing. This repertoire shows 40,000 to 55,000 clones, 80% to 95% found once; its top ten account for 0.7%. Sequencing was performed on CD4+ T cells from peripheral blood mononuclear cells, taken before pregnancy. All receptors derive from a female donor with multiple sclerosis, enrolled in a pregnancy study. The CDR3 runs from the conserved cysteine through the conserved F or W. A D gene is named only where the DNA matches it firmly. Rows give clone size only sometimes, using once, few, many, or a class for an expanded clone.

>TRBJ1-1|-|-|TRBV27
CATRGAGSNTEAFF
TGTGCCACCCGAGGTGCAGGGTCGAACACTGAAGCTTTCTTT
>TRBJ1-6|TRBD1|-|TRBV7-8
CASSLAGTAVGSPLHF
TGTGCCAGCAGCTTAGCGGGGACAGCCGTAGGTTCACCCCTCCACTTT
>TRBJ1-5|-|-|TRBV5-5
CASSLDRAGGNQPQHF
TGTGCCAGCAGCTTGGACAGGGCGGGTGGCAATCAGCCCCAGCATTTT
>TRBJ2-3|TRBD1|-|TRBV7-3
CASSLSRNRGDTQYF
TGTGCCAGCAGCTTAAGTAGGAACAGGGGAGATACGCAGTATTTT
>TRBJ2-7|TRBD2|-|TRBV5-5
CASSWTSGGTYEQYF
TGTGCCAGCAGCTGGACTAGCGGGGGTACCTACGAGCAGTACTTC
>TRBJ1-5|-|once|TRBV16
CASSQSPVNQPQHF
TGTGCCAGCAGCCAATCCCCGGTCAATCAGCCCCAGCATTTT
>TRBJ2-3|-|-|TRBV9
CASSVLGQPSTDTQYF
TGTGCCAGCAGCGTCCTTGGACAGCCCAGCACAGATACGCAGTATTTT
>TRBJ2-3|TRBD2|once|TRBV28
CASSLLPGLALADTQYF
TGTGCCAGCAGTTTACTCCCGGGACTAGCTTTGGCAGATACGCAGTATTTT
>TRBJ1-2|-|-|TRBV28
CASSLHASGIYGYTF
TGTGCCAGCAGTTTACATGCGTCCGGGATCTATGGCTACACCTTC
>TRBJ2-1|-|-|TRBV13
CASSSTRGLSSWFF
TGTGCCAGCAGCTCGACCCGCGGCCTGTCGAGTTGGTTCTTC
>TRBJ2-7|-|-|TRBV27
CASSLYRLGLNEQYF
TGTGCCAGCAGTTTATACCGCCTAGGTCTGAACGAGCAGTACTTC
>TRBJ2-1|TRBD1|once|TRBV7-7
CASSLSPGGGYNEQFF
TGTGCCAGCAGCTTAAGTCCAGGGGGCGGCTACAATGAGCAGTTCTTC
>TRBJ2-1|-|-|TRBV19
CASSPGVETYNEQFF
TGTGCCAGTAGTCCGGGGGTAGAAACCTACAATGAGCAGTTCTTC
>TRBJ1-4|TRBD1|once|TRBV7-9
CASSLDRGSEKLFF
TGTGCCAGCAGTTTAGACAGGGGTAGCGAAAAACTGTTTTTT
>TRBJ1-5|TRBD1|-|TRBV19
CASSDRGNQPQHF
TGTGCCAGTAGCGACAGGGGGAATCAGCCCCAGCATTTT
>TRBJ2-3|-|-|TRBV11-2
CASTQSSWGERTDTQYF
TGTGCCAGCACCCAAAGTTCATGGGGGGAACGCACAGATACGCAGTATTTT
>TRBJ1-2|TRBD1|-|TRBV10-3
CAISPGTGKKDGYTF
TGTGCCATCAGCCCCGGGACAGGGAAAAAGGATGGCTACACCTTC
>TRBJ1-2|-|-|TRBV18
CASSPQEELNYGYTF
TGTGCCAGCTCACCCCAGGAGGAGCTCAACTATGGCTACACCTTC
>TRBJ1-2|TRBD1|-|TRBV5-1
CASSLGTGKDYTF
TGCGCCAGCAGCTTGGGGACAGGGAAGGACTACACCTTC
>TRBJ2-3|TRBD2|-|TRBV2
CASGGTRWSTDTQYF
TGTGCCAGCGGGGGGACTAGATGGTCCACAGATACGCAGTATTTT
>TRBJ1-2|-|-|TRBV2
CASTEQGSDYGYTF
TGTGCCAGCACCGAGCAGGGATCGGACTATGGCTACACCTTC
>TRBJ2-3|TRBD1|-|TRBV19
CASSITGAIPTSTDTQYF
TGTGCCAGTAGTATAACAGGGGCCATCCCCACTAGCACAGATACGCAGTATTTT
>TRBJ2-6|-|-|TRBV18
CASSPGLLGANVLTF
TGTGCCAGCTCACCGGGGCTATTGGGGGCCAACGTCCTGACTTTC
>TRBJ1-1|-|-|TRBV7-8
CASKGFMNTEAFF
TGTGCCAGCAAGGGGTTCATGAACACTGAAGCTTTCTTT
>TRBJ1-5|-|-|TRBV15
CATGDRREDQPQHF
TGTGCCACCGGGGATAGACGGGAGGATCAGCCCCAGCATTTT
>TRBJ2-1|TRBD1|-|TRBV7-3
CASSPLTGSNEQFF
TGTGCCAGCAGCCCTCTGACAGGGTCGAATGAGCAGTTCTTC
>TRBJ1-1|TRBD1|-|TRBV11-2
CASSALQGAGDTEAFF
TGTGCCAGCAGCGCGCTCCAGGGGGCCGGCGACACTGAAGCTTTCTTT
>TRBJ2-1|TRBD2|-|TRBV7-9
CASSPGGLAGGNEQFF
TGTGCCAGCAGCCCAGGGGGACTAGCGGGAGGGAATGAGCAGTTCTTC
>TRBJ2-1|TRBD2|-|TRBV5-4
CASSTREGPYNEQFF
TGTGCCAGCAGCACCCGGGAGGGTCCCTACAATGAGCAGTTCTTC
>TRBJ2-7|TRBD2|-|TRBV27
CASSLWGTSSSYEQYF
TGTGCCAGCAGTCTATGGGGGACTAGCAGTTCCTACGAGCAGTACTTC
>TRBJ2-7|TRBD2|-|TRBV29-1
CSVGRGSSYEQYF
TGCAGCGTTGGGCGGGGGAGCTCCTACGAGCAGTACTTC
>TRBJ1-3|-|-|TRBV9
CASSARTAGNTIYF
TGTGCCAGCAGCGCCCGGACAGCTGGAAACACCATATATTTT
>TRBJ2-6|-|-|TRBV27
CATLSGANVLTF
TGTGCCACCCTCTCTGGGGCCAACGTCCTGACTTTC
>TRBJ1-2|-|once|TRBV2
CASSVPGLGSYTF
TGTGCCAGCAGTGTACCAGGACTGGGATCCTACACCTTC
>TRBJ2-7|-|-|TRBV21-1
CASSKEGLAGDFEQYF
TGTGCCAGCAGCAAAGAGGGACTAGCGGGGGATTTCGAGCAGTACTTC
>TRBJ1-6|TRBD1|-|TRBV6-5
CASSPGTGNSPLHF
TGTGCCAGCAGCCCCGGGACAGGAAATTCACCCCTCCACTTT
>TRBJ2-7|-|-|TRBV19
CASSPGQVHEQYF
TGTGCCAGTAGTCCCGGACAAGTCCACGAGCAGTACTTC
>TRBJ2-7|TRBD1|-|TRBV19
CASSTGGREQYF
TGTGCCAGTAGTACAGGGGGCCGCGAGCAGTACTTC
>TRBJ2-5|-|few|TRBV14
CASSQAGGARLHLYF
TGTGCCAGCAGCCAAGCTGGCGGGGCCCGACTCCATTTATACTTC
>TRBJ2-5|TRBD1|-|TRBV29-1
CSVYRTGETQYF
TGCAGCGTGTACCGGACAGGAGAGACCCAGTACTTC
>TRBJ2-3|TRBD2|-|TRBV9
CASSGGTSGGANTQYF
TGTGCCAGCAGCGGGGGGACTAGCGGGGGGGCCAATACGCAGTATTTT
>TRBJ2-3|-|-|TRBV6-4
CASSVSTARSPDTQYF
TGTGCCAGCAGTGTCTCGACAGCTAGGTCCCCAGATACGCAGTATTTT
>TRBJ2-7|-|-|TRBV30
CAWSVGQGSYEQYF
TGTGCCTGGAGTGTTGGTCAGGGCTCCTACGAGCAGTACTTC
>TRBJ2-7|TRBD1|-|TRBV5-1
CASSSDRAYEQYF
TGCGCCAGCAGCTCGGACAGGGCCTACGAGCAGTACTTC
>TRBJ2-1|TRBD2|-|TRBV5-1
CASSSGLAGGNEQFF
TGCGCCAGCAGCTCCGGACTAGCGGGAGGAAATGAGCAGTTCTTC
>TRBJ2-1|-|-|TRBV4-1
CASSQRQVYNEQFF
TGCGCCAGCAGCCAAAGGCAGGTTTACAATGAGCAGTTCTTC
>TRBJ2-2|-|-|TRBV6-6
CAVWAKNTGELFF
TGTGCCGTGTGGGCGAAGAACACCGGGGAGCTGTTTTTT
>TRBJ2-1|-|-|TRBV7-3
CASSLSLNEQFF
TGTGCCAGCAGCTTATCCCTCAATGAGCAGTTCTTC
>TRBJ1-5|-|-|TRBV29-1
CSVAGDGNQPQHF
TGCAGCGTGGCAGGGGACGGCAATCAGCCCCAGCATTTT
>TRBJ2-5|TRBD1|-|TRBV29-1
CSAEGQLQETQYF
TGCAGCGCCGAGGGACAGCTCCAAGAGACCCAGTACTTC
>TRBJ1-5|-|-|TRBV28
CASSPPGRGKDQPQHF
TGTGCCAGCAGTCCCCCAGGGAGGGGGAAGGATCAGCCCCAGCATTTT
>TRBJ2-1|TRBD1|-|TRBV6-5
CASSSGQSYYNEQFF
TGTGCCAGCAGCTCGGGACAGTCGTACTACAATGAGCAGTTCTTC
>TRBJ1-2|TRBD1|-|TRBV19
CASNPRDRGFRGYTF
TGTGCCAGTAATCCCCGGGACAGGGGATTTCGAGGGTACACCTTC
>TRBJ2-1|TRBD2|-|TRBV5-1
CASSSSKRGKNNEQFF
TGCGCCAGCAGCTCTAGCAAGCGGGGGAAGAACAATGAGCAGTTCTTC
>TRBJ2-1|TRBD2|-|TRBV5-1
CASSLGPLAGGPRYNEQFF
TGCGCCAGCAGCTTGGGGCCCCTAGCGGGAGGGCCTAGGTACAATGAGCAGTTCTTC
>TRBJ2-2|-|-|TRBV6-5
CASGPLLEGAGELFF
TGTGCCAGCGGGCCCCTCCTTGAAGGGGCCGGGGAGCTGTTTTTT
>TRBJ2-1|TRBD2|-|TRBV5-8
CAGSLGTSGRNEQFF
TGTGCCGGCTCCTTAGGGACTAGCGGGAGGAATGAGCAGTTCTTC